These 29 T cell receptor beta chains share one sample of origin, sequenced in a study of T cell changes during pregnancy in multiple sclerosis. Produced via immunoSEQ multiplex PCR; TCRdb's table is partial and in-frame only. There are about 39,000 clones in the sample; 92% occur only once, and approximately 27% lies in the top ten. The sample in question was CD8+ T cells from peripheral blood mononuclear cells, obtained before pregnancy. All receptors derive from a female donor with multiple sclerosis, enrolled in a pregnancy study.

V is TRBV18 and J is TRBJ2-1, with 9 bases that match TRBD2. The CDR3 loop spans 16 amino acids. Germline CDR1 and CDR2: KGHSH and LQKENI. The trim removed 2 bases at V and 5 bases at J, leaving 7 bases unmatched. In DNA form, the CDR3 reads TGTGCCAGCTCACCAGCTAGCGGGATTCAGAACAATGAGCAGTTCTTC. Amino acids: CASSPASGIQNNEQFF.

The CDR3 DNA reads as TGCGCCAGCAGCGCTGGGACTAGCCTCTCGGATGAGCAGTTCTTC. Translating gives CASSAGTSLSDEQFF. The V gene is TRBV5-1, the J gene TRBJ2-1; TRBD2 matches at 9 bases. V was clipped by 4 bases and J by 8 bases; unmatched bases: 10. There are 15 residues in the CDR3. Looked up from germline, CDR1 is SGHRS and CDR2 is YFSETQ.

This clone was picked up one time. V gene TRBV6-5 combines with J gene TRBJ2-2; 8 nucleotides match TRBD1. Germline assignment: CDR1 MNHEY and CDR2 SVGAGI. The CDR3 loop spans 15 amino acids. V lost 2 bases to trimming and J lost 7 bases; unmatched junction nucleotides: 6. For the CDR3, the DNA is TGTGCCAGCAGTTACGGACAGGGTCCGGACGGGGAGCTGTTTTTT. Translating it yields CASSYGQGPDGELFF.

This rearrangement joins TRBV28 to TRBJ2-3; D perhaps matches TRBD2 (6 bases). Trimming pared 5 bases from V and 6 bases from J, leaving 21 bases between. The CDR3 is 16 amino acids. Germline-derived CDR1 and CDR2 are MDHEN and SYDVKM. For the CDR3, the DNA is TGTGCCAGCAGTCTCCTAGCCGGGACGGGGGATGATACGCAGTATTTT. Translation: CASSLLAGTGDDTQYF. Together with reference TRBV28 and TRBJ2-3, the CDR3 gives the full variable domain: DVKVTQSSRYLVKRTGEKVFLECVQDMDHENMFWYRQDPGLGLRLIYFSYDVKMKEKGDIPEGYSVSREKKERFSLILESASTNQTSMYLCASSLLAGTGDDTQYFGPGTRLTVL.

The V call is TRBV7-6, the J call TRBJ2-1; TRBD2 agrees at 7 bases. Germline lookup yields CDR1 SGHVS and CDR2 FNYEAQ. V lost 0 bases and J lost 2; bases outside the gene matches: 4. CDR3 length: 16 residues. CDR3 nucleotides: TGTGCCAGCAGCTTAGCAGCGGGGAGAGCCTACAATGAGCAGTTCTTC. Translation gives CASSLAAGRAYNEQFF.

The rearrangement links TRBV2 to TRBJ2-7, with TRBD1 matching 7 bases. Losses at the gene ends were 1 base for V and 1 base for J; bases not matched to a gene: 4. The CDR3 length is 15 residues. Germline loops: CDR1 SNHLY, CDR2 FYNNEI. This chain's CDR3 is CASSEEGQSSYEQYF. CDR3 bases: TGTGCCAGCAGTGAAGAGGGACAGAGTTCCTACGAGCAGTACTTC.

V is TRBV13 and J is TRBJ2-3; 8 nucleotides agree with TRBD1. The length of the CDR3 is 17 residues. Germline loops: CDR1 PRHDT, CDR2 FYEKMQ (reference sequence). V shed 1 base, J shed 3 bases, and the junction held 9 bases outside the gene matches. The CDR3 DNA is TGTGCCAGCAGCTTAGCAACGGGACAGGTGGATACAGATACGCAGTATTTT. Its protein product is CASSLATGQVDTDTQYF.

The V call is TRBV6-1, the J call TRBJ1-1; D unclear. CDR1 and CDR2 (germline): MNHNS, SASEGT. V was pared by 8 bases and J by 1 base, with 5 bases between. The CDR3 is 11 residues long. CDR3 protein: CASPGNTEAFF. The DNA for the CDR3 is TGTGCCAGCCCAGGGAACACTGAAGCTTTCTTT.

The chain combines TRBV28 with TRBJ1-5; perhaps TRBD1 as D (5 bases). The CDR3 spans 14 residues. With 7 bases removed from V and 2 bases from J, the gap between germline ends came to 12 bases. Germline V CDR1 and CDR2: MDHEN, SYDVKM. CDR3 region: CASTTDRRNQPQHF. The DNA for the CDR3 is TGTGCCAGCACTACCGACAGACGCAATCAGCCCCAGCATTTT. The full variable domain, completed using reference TRBV28 and TRBJ1-5, is DVKVTQSSRYLVKRTGEKVFLECVQDMDHENMFWYRQDPGLGLRLIYFSYDVKMKEKGDIPEGYSVSREKKERFSLILESASTNQTSMYLCASTTDRRNQPQHFGDGTRLSIL.

The chain recombines TRBV19 with TRBJ2-6; 10 bases are a match to TRBD1. The V gene end was trimmed by 8 bases and the J gene end by 2 bases; junction bases not matched to a gene: 6. Germline V gene data show CDR1 as LNHDA and CDR2 as SQIVND (reference sequence). CDR3 size: 16 residues. The CDR3 sequence: CASGGQGRTGANVLTF. The CDR3 region has the DNA TGTGCCAGTGGGGGACAGGGGAGGACTGGGGCCAACGTCCTGACTTTC.

V and J are TRBV6-1 and TRBJ2-7; 10 nucleotides match TRBD2. Trimming at V came to 1 base and at J to 6 bases, leaving 9 bases not matched to a gene. The germline V gene has CDR1 MNHNS and CDR2 SASEGT. This CDR3 contains 16 residues. The CDR3 sequence is CASSEELAGPFGEQYF. DNA of the CDR3: TGTGCCAGCAGTGAAGAACTAGCGGGGCCCTTCGGCGAGCAGTACTTC.

This clone has only one observation. The chain links TRBV2 to TRBJ2-2; 9 bases are a match to TRBD2. CDR1 and CDR2 from the germline V gene are SNHLY and FYNNEI. V gave up 1 base and J gave up 7 bases; unmatched junction bases: 10. CDR3 length: 17 residues. This CDR3 is CASSEGAGGLHIGELFF. The CDR3 region has the DNA TGTGCCAGCAGTGAAGGTGCGGGGGGGCTTCATATCGGGGAGCTGTTTTTT.

This rearrangement joins TRBV11-2 to TRBJ2-7, with TRBD2 matching 11 bases. This CDR3 is built from 18 residues. CDR1 SGHAT and CDR2 FQNNGV come from the germline V gene. Trimming at V came to 1 base and at J to 0 bases, leaving 8 bases not matched to a gene. The CDR3, as DNA: TGTGCCAGCAGCTTAGCTAGCGGGGGGCTAACCCCCTCCTACGAGCAGTACTTC. Protein: CASSLASGGLTPSYEQYF.

The J gene is TRBJ2-3, the V gene TRBV7-9; D perhaps matches TRBD1 (5 bases). This CDR3 is 15 amino acids long. The V end lost 1 base, the J end lost 6 bases, and 14 bases lay between the germline ends. Germline V lookup: CDR1 SEHNR, CDR2 FQNEAQ (reference sequence). CDR3 loop: CASSLERQIPDTQYF. The CDR3, as DNA: TGTGCCAGCAGCTTAGAAAGACAGATCCCGGATACGCAGTATTTT. Together with reference TRBV7-9 and TRBJ2-3, the CDR3 gives the full variable domain: DTGVSQNPRHKITKRGQNVTFRCDPISEHNRLYWYRQTLGQGPEFLTYFQNEAQLEKSRLLSDRFSAERPKGSFSTLEIQRTEQGDSAMYLCASSLERQIPDTQYFGPGTRLTVL.

The J gene is TRBJ2-3, the V gene TRBV5-1; unclear D gene. V was trimmed by 4 bases and J by 3 bases, leaving 3 bases between them. This CDR3 has 11 residues. Per the germline V gene, CDR1 is SGHRS and CDR2 is YFSETQ. CDR3 in DNA: TGCGCCAGCAGCCTGACAGATACGCAGTATTTT. Translation: CASSLTDTQYF.

The V call is TRBV9, the J call TRBJ2-2; no reliable D call. This CDR3 comprises 16 residues. Germline V lookup: CDR1 SGDLS, CDR2 YYNGEE. Trimming stripped 0 bases from V and 3 bases from J, with 12 bases between. The chain's CDR3 is CASSVVVNTYTGELFF. Written as DNA, the CDR3 is TGTGCCAGCAGCGTAGTCGTGAACACCTACACCGGGGAGCTGTTTTTT.

The chain links TRBV9 to TRBJ2-1; 9 positions match TRBD2. The CDR3 contains 16 residues. Trimming removed 2 bases from V and 1 base from J; junction bases left unmatched: 4. Germline V lookup: CDR1 SGDLS, CDR2 YYNGEE. The CDR3 loop reads CASSVPAGGSYNEQFF. The CDR3 coding sequence is TGTGCCAGCAGCGTCCCAGCGGGGGGTTCCTACAATGAGCAGTTCTTC.

V and J are TRBV5-6 and TRBJ1-2; a possible D gene is TRBD1 (5 bases). CDR1 and CDR2 from the germline V gene are SGHDT and YYEEEE. CDR3 length: 13 amino acids. V was pared by 4 bases and J by 4 bases, with 11 bases between. The CDR3 sequence is CASSLQGSYGYTF. As DNA, the CDR3 is TGTGCCAGCAGCCTGCAGGGATCCTATGGCTACACCTTC. The full variable domain, its missing parts supplied by reference TRBV5-6 and TRBJ1-2, is DAGVTQSPTHLIKTRGQQVTLRCSPKSGHDTVSWYQQALGQGPQFIFQYYEEEERQRGNFPDRFSGHQFPNYSSELNVNALLLGDSALYLCASSLQGSYGYTFGSGTRLTVV.

This sequence joins TRBV6-5 and TRBJ1-2; D unresolved. V lost 6 bases and J lost 2, with 10 bases in between. The CDR3 consists of 13 residues. Germline-derived CDR1 and CDR2 are MNHEY and SVGAGI. The CDR3 bases are TGTGCCAGCAGCCCCGGACTCAACTATGGCTACACCTTC. As protein: CASSPGLNYGYTF.

The rearrangement uses TRBV28 and TRBJ1-2; 9 positions match TRBD1. J gave up 5 bases and V 9 bases, and 10 bases lay outside the gene matches. Germline loops: CDR1 MDHEN, CDR2 SYDVKM. This CDR3 region has 14 residues. Here the CDR3 reads CASTRLDRGYGYTF. CDR3 DNA sequence: TGTGCCAGTACGAGACTCGACAGGGGGTATGGCTACACCTTC.

The V call is TRBV7-6, the J call TRBJ2-7; 12 bases are a match to TRBD2. The CDR3 totals 15 residues. Germline CDR1 is SGHVS and CDR2 is FNYEAQ. V lost 4 bases to trimming and J lost 2 bases; unmatched junction nucleotides: 3. CDR3 nucleotide sequence: TGTGCCAGCAGCTCCCTAGCGGGAGGGCCCTACGAGCAGTACTTC. Protein product: CASSSLAGGPYEQYF. The full variable domain, completed using reference TRBV7-6 and TRBJ2-7, is GAGVSQSPRYKVTKRGQDVALRCDPISGHVSLYWYRQALGQGPEFLTYFNYEAQQDKSGLPNDRFSAERPEGSISTLTIQRTEQRDSAMYRCASSSLAGGPYEQYFGPGTRLTVT.

This clone appeared a single time. This chain links TRBV6-5 with TRBJ2-5; D is uncertain. Germline V gene sequence: CDR1 MNHEY, CDR2 SVGAGI. V dropped 4 bases and J dropped 7 bases, with 10 bases sitting between them. This CDR3 region has 12 residues. The CDR3 sequence: CASSSVILTQYF. The CDR3 DNA reads TGTGCCAGCAGTTCCGTAATATTGACCCAGTACTTC.

The CDR3: CASSIPSGRAEETQYF. As DNA, the CDR3 is TGTGCCAGCAGTATCCCTAGCGGGAGGGCCGAGGAGACCCAGTACTTC. J is TRBJ2-5 and V is TRBV28, with TRBD2 matching over 12 bases. The CDR3 contains 16 residues. Germline CDR1 is MDHEN and CDR2 is SYDVKM. With V trimmed by 5 bases and J by 5 bases, 9 bases remained unmatched.

V usage is TRBV5-1 and J usage is TRBJ2-7, with 10 bases lining up with TRBD1. The CDR3 consists of 14 residues. J lost 3 bases, V lost 1 base, and 1 base had no gene match. Per the germline V gene, CDR1 is SGHRS and CDR2 is YFSETQ. CDR3 sequence: CASSLRTGGYEQYF. The CDR3 DNA sequence: TGCGCCAGCAGCTTGCGGACAGGGGGCTACGAGCAGTACTTC.

V gene TRBV6-5 combines with J gene TRBJ2-7; TRBD2 matches 7 bases. V lost 8 bases and J lost 0; bases outside the gene matches: 1. The CDR3 is 12 amino acids. Germline CDR1 is MNHEY and CDR2 is SVGAGI. CDR3 nucleotide sequence: TGTGCCAGCTGGGGGGGCTCCTACGAGCAGTACTTC. Protein: CASWGGSYEQYF.

The chain joins TRBV27 to TRBJ2-1; a weak D match, TRBD2 (5 bases). There are 14 residues in the CDR3. The ends were cut back, 6 bases at V and 10 bases at J, with 19 bases in the middle. From germline, CDR1 is MNHEY and CDR2 SMNVEV (reference sequence). CDR3 nucleotides: TGTGCCAGCAGCCGGACTCTCTCCCCTCAGGAGCAGTTCTTC. Translating it yields CASSRTLSPQEQFF.

This chain links TRBV9 with TRBJ2-7; TRBD1 is a possible D gene (5 bases). The CDR3 extends over 16 amino acids. The germline CDR1 and CDR2 sequences are SGDLS and YYNGEE. Trimming left V 0 bases short and J 0 bases short, with 13 bases between. The CDR3 spells CASSVGQGISSYEQYF. CDR3 DNA: TGTGCCAGCAGCGTAGGGCAGGGTATATCCTCCTACGAGCAGTACTTC. Full variable domain (remainder filled in from reference TRBV9 and TRBJ2-7): DSGVTQTPKHLITATGQRVTLRCSPRSGDLSVYWYQQSLDQGLQFLIQYYNGEERAKGNILERFSAQQFPDLHSELNLSSLELGDSALYFCASSVGQGISSYEQYFGPGTRLTVT.

This chain joins TRBV13 and TRBJ2-5; 7 bases line up with TRBD1. The V gene end was trimmed by 2 bases and the J gene end by 1 base; junction bases not matched to a gene: 7. The germline V gene has CDR1 PRHDT and CDR2 FYEKMQ (reference sequence). This CDR3 comprises 16 residues. The CDR3 DNA is TGTGCCAGCAGCTTACGACAGGGTCGGGCCCAAGAGACCCAGTACTTC. Translation: CASSLRQGRAQETQYF.

This clone was observed a single time. The chain is built from TRBV19 and TRBJ2-2, with D possibly TRBD1 on 5 matching bases. Germline V CDR1 and CDR2: LNHDA, SQIVND (reference sequence). V was pared by 1 base and J by 4 bases, with 13 bases between. The CDR3 loop spans 16 amino acids. Written as DNA, the CDR3 is TGTGCCAGTAGTATAGTCTACAGGCGCTCCACCGGGGAGCTGTTTTTT. Protein: CASSIVYRRSTGELFF.